The next 18 T cell receptor beta chains were all read from a single sample in a study of CD8+CD57+ T cells in acquired aplastic anemia. Genomic DNA acted as the template from which TCR beta VDJ combination and CDR3 sequence profiling were carried out. One entry per CDR3 protein results from TCRdb running MiXCR on the reads. The sample has approximately 170,000 distinct CDR3 sequences, around half seen once. The sequencing input was sorted CD4+, CD8+, or CD8+CD57+ T cells (not recorded which) from PBMCs. Receptors were obtained from a human donor in good health, serving as a control.

V and J are TRBV10-3 and TRBJ1-2, with TRBD1 as a possible D gene (6 bases). In germline, CDR1 is ENHRY, CDR2 SYGVKD. Trimming removed 3 bases at V and 7 bases at J, with 12 bases between. The CDR3 extends over 13 amino acids. The CDR3 region is CAISEVPGAGYTF. The CDR3 bases are TGTGCCATCAGTGAAGTGCCGGGGGCTGGCTACACCTTC.

The gene calls are TRBV6-5 and TRBJ2-7, with 8 bases that match TRBD2. V shed 5 bases and J 5 bases; nucleotides not matched to a gene: 8. The length of the CDR3 is 14 residues. CDR1 and CDR2 from the germline V gene are MNHEY and SVGAGI. The CDR3 sequence is CASSRGGAFNEQYF. The CDR3, as DNA: TGTGCCAGCAGTCGGGGGGGGGCGTTCAACGAGCAGTACTTC.

This clonotype was picked up many times. The CDR3 loop is CASTPEGVGELFF. CDR3 nucleotide sequence: TGTGCCAGCACCCCTGAGGGGGTCGGGGAGCTGTTTTTT. The chain carries TRBV12-3 or TRBV12-4 and TRBJ2-2; possible D gene TRBD1, 6 bases. This CDR3 has 13 amino acids. V shed 7 bases and J shed 7 bases, with 13 bases lying between them.

This clonotype was detected ten times or more. The chain employs TRBV12-3 or TRBV12-4 and TRBJ1-2; TRBD1 might be the D (5 bases). The CDR3 runs 15 residues. Trimming pared 8 bases from V and 4 bases from J, leaving 20 bases between. The CDR3 region has the DNA TGTGCCAGCGGTAAGAAGGGCAGGGCACTCTATGGCTACACCTTC. This gives the protein CASGKKGRALYGYTF.

In its sample, this clonotype was seen many times. This chain uses TRBV6-2 or TRBV6-3 with TRBJ1-5; 8 positions agree with TRBD1. The CDR3 length is 14 residues. With V trimmed by 7 bases and J by 3 bases, 5 bases remained unmatched. The V gene's germline CDR1 is MNHEY and CDR2 SVGEGT. CDR3 residues: CASKTTGDNQPQHF. The DNA for the CDR3 is TGTGCCAGCAAAACGACAGGGGACAATCAGCCCCAGCATTTT.

This clonotype was observed many times. The chain couples TRBV7-2 to TRBJ2-1; D is uncertain. Trimming removed 5 bases from V and 9 bases from J, with 11 bases in between. The CDR3 has 12 residues. Germline CDR1 is SGHTA and CDR2 is FQGNSA. In DNA, the CDR3 is TGTGCCAGCAGCCCTCAGGAAGGTGAGCAGTTCTTC. This codes for CASSPQEGEQFF.

The rearrangement links TRBV29-1 to TRBJ2-7; D is unclear. The CDR3 loop spans 15 amino acids. The germline V gene encodes CDR1 SQVTM and CDR2 ANQGSEA. V was clipped by 4 bases and J by 4 bases, with 20 bases between them. CDR3: CSVAHRGKTSYEQYF. The CDR3 coding sequence is TGCAGCGTTGCCCACAGAGGCAAGACGTCTTACGAGCAGTACTTC.

The chain recombines TRBV19 with TRBJ1-2; 8 positions match TRBD1. Germline CDR1 reads LNHDA; CDR2 reads SQIVND (reference sequence). The CDR3 loop spans 15 amino acids. The V gene end was trimmed by 3 bases and the J gene end by 4 bases; junction bases not matched to a gene: 7. As DNA, the CDR3 is TGTGCCAGTAGTATCGGGACAGGAAGTACCTATGGCTACACCTTC. Translating gives CASSIGTGSTYGYTF.

The V call is TRBV7-2, the J call TRBJ2-7, with D possibly being TRBD1 or TRBD2 (5 bases each). The V gene's germline CDR1 is SGHTA and CDR2 FQGNSA. The CDR3 length is 15 residues. The V and J ends lost 3 bases and 0 bases respectively, with 12 bases between them. CDR3 sequence: CASSFGAAISYEQYF. The CDR3 coding sequence is TGTGCCAGCAGCTTCGGGGCCGCGATCTCCTACGAGCAGTACTTC. Combining the CDR3 with reference TRBV7-2 and TRBJ2-7 gives the whole variable domain GAGVSQSPSNKVTEKGKDVELRCDPISGHTALYWYRQSLGQGLEFLIYFQGNSAPDKSGLPSDRFSAERTGGSVSTLTIQRTQQEDSAVYLCASSFGAAISYEQYFGPGTRLTVT.

This clonotype was recorded many times. CDR3 sequence reads: CASSSDSLNTEAFF. CDR3 sequence (DNA): TGCGCCAGCAGCTCCGACAGTTTGAACACTGAAGCTTTCTTT. The V call is TRBV5-1, the J call TRBJ1-1; a weak D match, TRBD1 (5 bases). Trimming took off 3 bases at V and 0 bases at J, with 9 bases between the two ends. The CDR3 totals 14 residues. Per the germline V gene, CDR1 is SGHRS and CDR2 is YFSETQ.

J is TRBJ1-5 and V is TRBV20-1; a possible D gene is TRBD1 (6 bases). Germline V gene lookup returns CDR1 DFQATT and CDR2 SNEGSKA (reference sequence). V gave up 3 bases and J gave up 2 bases, with 14 bases separating them. The CDR3 is made up of 15 amino acids. The CDR3 here is CSASLLGGGNQPQHF. The CDR3 coding sequence is TGCAGTGCTAGCTTACTCGGGGGCGGCAATCAGCCCCAGCATTTT.

The chain uses TRBV10-3 and TRBJ2-7; 10 bases align to TRBD1. This CDR3 comprises 15 residues. Per germline, CDR1 ENHRY and CDR2 SYGVKD. The V and J ends lost 11 bases and 0 bases, in that order; junction bases with no gene match: 10. CDR3 in amino acids: CALSAGTGVSYEQYF. In nucleotides, the CDR3 is TGTGCCCTATCTGCCGGGACAGGGGTCTCCTACGAGCAGTACTTC.

As to this clonotype: At one end the junction does not follow the germline gene, possibly because of a read error. The chain joins TRBV10-1 to TRBJ2-7, with TRBD2 matching 11 bases. The CDR3 is 14 amino acids. CDR1 is WNHNN, CDR2 SYGVQD, per germline (reference sequence). CDR3 coding DNA: TGTGCCATCAGGCATACTAGCGGGGGTGACGAGCAGTACTTC. This encodes CAIRHTSGGDEQYF.

The chain recombines TRBV19 with TRBJ1-2, with TRBD1 matching over 8 bases. After removal of 0 bases from V and 8 bases from J, the junction contained 8 bases not matched to a gene. The CDR3 loop spans 15 amino acids. The germline V gene encodes CDR1 LNHDA and CDR2 SQIVND (reference sequence). The chain's CDR3 is CASSIDHSGGGGYTF. In DNA, the CDR3 is TGTGCCAGTAGTATAGATCATTCAGGGGGCGGCGGCTACACCTTC. Full variable domain (remainder filled in from reference TRBV19 and TRBJ1-2): DGGITQSPKYLFRKEGQNVTLSCEQNLNHDAMYWYRQDPGQGLRLIYYSQIVNDFQKGDIAEGYSVSREKKESFPLTVTSAQKNPTAFYLCASSIDHSGGGGYTFGSGTRLTVV.

This clonotype was detected a few times. This chain uses TRBV19 with TRBJ1-6; D ambiguous. This CDR3 region has 13 residues. Germline CDR1 reads LNHDA; CDR2 reads SQIVND (reference sequence). V gave up 6 bases and J gave up 7 bases, with 10 bases separating them. The CDR3 DNA reads as TGTGCCAGTAGCGACCTAAAGAATTCACCCCTCCACTTT. Translation: CASSDLKNSPLHF.

CDR3 coding DNA: TGTGCCACCAGTGATCCACAGGTGTCCTACAATGAGCAGTTCTTC. Amino acid sequence: CATSDPQVSYNEQFF. The rearrangement links TRBV24-1 to TRBJ2-1; maybe TRBD1 (5 bases). From germline, CDR1 is KGHDR and CDR2 SFDVKD. The V and J ends lost 3 bases and 1 base respectively, with 9 bases between them. This CDR3 region has 15 residues.

The J gene is TRBJ1-1, the V gene TRBV29-1, with D maybe TRBD1 (5 bases). The germline V and J ends were trimmed by 0 bases and 4 bases, with 15 bases remaining between them. This CDR3 is 15 amino acids long. The V gene's germline CDR1 is SQVTM and CDR2 ANQGSEA. The CDR3 coding sequence is TGCAGCGTTGAAGATCGCCCCGACAGTAGCACTGAAGCTTTCTTT. Translated, it gives CSVEDRPDSSTEAFF.

This clonotype was picked up one time. The chain recombines TRBV7-2 with TRBJ1-3, with no clear D. Germline V gives CDR1 SGHTA, CDR2 FQGNSA. The CDR3 is 15 amino acids. V was pared by 2 bases and J by 1 base, with 9 bases between. The CDR3 bases are TGTGCCAGCAGCTTACAAGGGATATCTGGAAACACCATATATTTT. Translated: CASSLQGISGNTIYF. Supplemented by reference TRBV7-2 and TRBJ1-3, the full variable domain reads GAGVSQSPSNKVTEKGKDVELRCDPISGHTALYWYRQSLGQGLEFLIYFQGNSAPDKSGLPSDRFSAERTGGSVSTLTIQRTQQEDSAVYLCASSLQGISGNTIYFGEGSWLTVV.